These 30 T cell receptor beta chains were sequenced from one sample in a study of regulatory T cells in long-lasting Graves disease. Time point meaning: persistent/refractory GD, antithyroid drugs over 5 years with positive TRAb. The TCR library was made from RNA extracted from PBMCs. CDR3 regions were amplified by Arm-PCR using iRepertoire HTBI primers to build TCR beta libraries. A single record per CDR3 protein comes from TCRdb applying MiXCR to the multiplex PCR reads. The table shows roughly 400,000 distinct CDR3 sequences, with under 25% occurring only once. The sequences come from peripheral blood mononuclear cells (PBMCs), collected when the disease was refractory, from a patient treated with antithyroid drugs. All receptors derive from a female donor with Graves disease.

This clonotype was found a few times. V is TRBV5-1 and J is TRBJ2-5; 11 bases align to TRBD1. V lost 4 bases and J lost 4; bases outside the gene matches: 6. The CDR3 is 15 residues long. The germline V gene has CDR1 SGHRS and CDR2 YFSETQ. The DNA for the CDR3 is TGCGCCAGCAGCGGAACCGGACAGGGGGCAGAGACCCAGTACTTC. Translation: CASSGTGQGAETQYF.

This clonotype was counted many times. The chain combines TRBV12-3 or TRBV12-4 with TRBJ2-5, with a weak D call TRBD2 (5 bases). Trimming removed 5 bases at V and 0 bases at J, with 22 bases between. The CDR3 spans 18 residues. CDR3 nucleotides: TGTGCCAGCAGTCCCCAAACTAGTTCCGAAGATTACCAAGAGACCCAGTACTTC. This sequence encodes CASSPQTSSEDYQETQYF.

This clonotype came up a few times. The rearrangement uses TRBV7-9 and TRBJ2-6; 12 nucleotides align to TRBD1. The V gene end was trimmed by 7 bases and the J gene end by 0 bases; junction bases not matched to a gene: 7. CDR3 length: 18 residues. CDR1 is SEHNR, CDR2 FQNEAQ, per germline (reference sequence). CDR3 in DNA: TGTGCCAGCATCTCCGGGACAGGGGGCGGCTCTGGGGCCAACGTCCTGACTTTC. Its translation is CASISGTGGGSGANVLTF.

This clonotype was found a few times. The rearrangement links TRBV20-1 to TRBJ2-7; no clear D. With 0 bases removed from V and 0 bases from J, the gap between germline ends came to 9 bases. From germline, CDR1 is DFQATT and CDR2 SNEGSKA (reference sequence). The CDR3 sequence is 14 residues long. For the CDR3, the DNA is TGCAGTGCTAGAGATGGCCGGCGCTCCTACGAGCAGTACTTC. This encodes CSARDGRRSYEQYF.

This clonotype has ten or more counts. The J gene is TRBJ1-2, the V gene TRBV29-1; 10 bases fit TRBD1. This CDR3 is built from 13 residues. After removal of 3 bases from V and 4 bases from J, the junction contained 2 bases not matched to a gene. Germline assignment: CDR1 SQVTM and CDR2 ANQGSEA. Written as DNA, the CDR3 is TGCAGCGTTGAGGGACAGGGGCTCTATGGCTACACCTTC. Its translation: CSVEGQGLYGYTF.

To note about this clonotype: One base away lies a much larger clone, so this may be a sequencing read error. The chain links TRBV6-2 or TRBV6-3 to TRBJ1-2; D unclear. The V and J ends lost 5 bases and 8 bases respectively, with 9 bases between them. This CDR3 has 11 amino acids. Germline-derived CDR1 and CDR2 are MNHEY and SVGEGT. The CDR3 nucleotides read TGTGCCAGCAGTGGACTTAGCGGCTACACCTTC. Amino acid sequence: CASSGLSGYTF.

Many counts were recorded for this clonotype. The chain is built from TRBV6-1 and TRBJ1-3, with TRBD1 matching over 9 bases. J lost 1 base, V lost 6 bases, and 4 bases had no gene match. This CDR3 comprises 15 residues. CDR1 is MNHNS and CDR2 is SASEGT in the germline V gene. Here the CDR3 reads CASRNRGPSGNTIYF. CDR3 DNA sequence: TGTGCCAGCAGGAACAGGGGGCCTTCTGGAAACACCATATATTTT.

V usage is TRBV20-1 and J usage is TRBJ2-5; 7 positions match TRBD2. Germline assignment: CDR1 DFQATT and CDR2 SNEGSKA (reference sequence). The CDR3 is made up of 13 amino acids. The CDR3 loop reads CSGGTGDGETQYF. In DNA, the CDR3 is TGCAGCGGGGGGACGGGGGATGGAGAGACCCAGTACTTC.

In this sample, this clonotype turned up many times. CDR3 residues: CASRYTEQETQYF. CDR3 bases: TGTGCCTCGAGATACACGGAACAAGAGACCCAGTACTTC. This chain uses TRBV28 with TRBJ2-5; D is unclear. This CDR3 comprises 13 residues. V shed 11 bases and J shed 2 bases, with 15 bases lying between them. Germline CDR1 MDHEN, CDR2 SYDVKM.

The rearrangement joins TRBV2 to TRBJ2-7; the match to TRBD2 covers 8 bases. This CDR3 contains 15 residues. CDR1 SNHLY and CDR2 FYNNEI come from the germline V gene. The V gene end was trimmed by 1 base and the J gene end by 5 bases; junction bases not matched to a gene: 7. DNA of the CDR3: TGTGCCAGCAGTGAAGGGTTTGCGGGAGGAAACGAGCAGTACTTC. Its protein product is CASSEGFAGGNEQYF.

This clonotype has ten or more counts. The chain has TRBV30 and TRBJ2-7, with D perhaps matching TRBD1 (6 bases). The V gene lost 4 bases and the J gene lost 2 bases, with 15 bases spanning the gap. Looked up from germline, CDR1 is GTSNPN and CDR2 is SVGIG (reference sequence). CDR3 length: 14 amino acids. The CDR3: CAWTRTGQTYEQYF. For the CDR3, the DNA is TGTGCCTGGACCAGAACAGGGCAAACCTACGAGCAGTACTTC. Based on the CDR3 plus reference TRBV30 and TRBJ2-7, the full variable domain is SQTIHQWPATLVQPVGSPLSLECTVEGTSNPNLYWYRQAAGRGLQLLFYSVGIGQISSEVPQNLSASRPQDRQFILSSKKLLLSDSGFYLCAWTRTGQTYEQYFGPGTRLTVT.

This clonotype was seen at least ten times. V is TRBV2 and J is TRBJ1-5; D is undetermined. CDR3 length: 13 amino acids. Trimming stripped 8 bases from V and 2 bases from J, with 10 bases between. Germline V gene lookup returns CDR1 SNHLY and CDR2 FYNNEI. The CDR3 reads CASGKEGNQPQHF. In DNA, the CDR3 is TGTGCCAGCGGTAAGGAGGGCAATCAGCCCCAGCATTTT.

This clonotype has ten or more counts. DNA for the CDR3: TGTGCCATCAGTGACAGAGACAGGGGTGGCACTGAAGCTTTCTTT. Its protein is CAISDRDRGGTEAFF. The genes are TRBV10-3 and TRBJ1-1; 8 nucleotides align to TRBD1. This CDR3 has 15 amino acids. Germline values: CDR1 ENHRY, CDR2 SYGVKD. The junction had 7 bases not matched to a gene; V was cut back by 3 bases and J by 4 bases.

This clonotype was seen at least ten times. The chain couples TRBV29-1 to TRBJ1-1; D possibly corresponds to TRBD1 (5 bases). The CDR3 has 15 amino acids. With 7 bases removed from V and 3 bases from J, the gap between germline ends came to 21 bases. The germline V gene encodes CDR1 SQVTM and CDR2 ANQGSEA. As DNA, the CDR3 is TGCAGCGGAAAGGGGATGTCAGATGAATACACTGAAGCTTTCTTT. It yields the protein CSGKGMSDEYTEAFF.

This clonotype came up many times. The V call is TRBV20-1, the J call TRBJ1-2; tentatively, D is TRBD1 (5 bases). The CDR3 runs to 14 residues. Between the trimmed V and J ends, which lost 0 bases and 4 bases, there was a span of 12 bases. CDR1 DFQATT and CDR2 SNEGSKA come from the germline V gene (reference sequence). CDR3 region: CSARDSGHSYGYTF. Written as DNA, the CDR3 is TGCAGTGCTAGAGACTCAGGACACAGCTATGGCTACACCTTC.

This clonotype has at least ten counts. The CDR3 region is CAISQDNYEQYF. The CDR3 DNA follows: TGTGCCATCAGCCAGGATAACTACGAGCAGTACTTC. The rearrangement uses TRBV10-3 and TRBJ2-7; no definite D call. V lost 6 bases to trimming and J lost 3 bases, with 9 bases between them. The CDR3 spans 12 residues. Germline loops: CDR1 ENHRY, CDR2 SYGVKD.

This clonotype was counted at least ten times. This chain links TRBV27 with TRBJ1-1, with TRBD1 as a possible D gene (6 bases). CDR3 size: 14 residues. Germline loops: CDR1 MNHEY, CDR2 SMNVEV (reference sequence). V was shortened by 6 bases and J by 0 bases, with 11 bases between the two germline ends. The CDR3 bases are TGTGCCAGCAGCTTTGGACAGTTGAACACTGAAGCTTTCTTT. Its translation is CASSFGQLNTEAFF.

This clonotype was recorded at least ten times. The J gene is TRBJ2-5, the V gene TRBV7-8; D is undetermined. V lost 1 base and J lost 2, with 11 bases in between. Germline lookup yields CDR1 SGHVS and CDR2 FQNEAQ. The CDR3 has 15 amino acids. CDR3 sequence reads: CASSLGRHQQETQYF. CDR3 coding DNA: TGTGCCAGCAGCTTAGGCCGACACCAGCAAGAGACCCAGTACTTC.

This clonotype has at least ten counts. The chain has TRBV3-1 and TRBJ2-4; no clear D. With 1 base removed from V and 5 bases from J, the gap between germline ends came to 3 bases. Per germline, CDR1 LGHDT and CDR2 YNNKEL (reference sequence). CDR3 length equals 12 residues. The CDR3 reads CASSQVENIQYF. Here the CDR3 DNA reads TGTGCCAGCAGCCAAGTTGAAAACATTCAGTACTTC.

The CDR3 spells CASSTSGNEQFF. CDR3 nucleotide sequence: TGCGCCAGCAGTACTAGCGGAAATGAGCAGTTCTTC. The chain combines TRBV5-1 with TRBJ2-1, with 8 bases identical to TRBD2. Germline trimming cut 5 bases from V and 7 bases from J; bases unmatched to any gene: 2. Germline CDR1 is SGHRS and CDR2 is YFSETQ. There are 12 residues in the CDR3.

The chain is built from TRBV10-1 and TRBJ1-5; D not resolved. Germline V gene sequence: CDR1 WNHNN, CDR2 SYGVQD (reference sequence). This CDR3 is 15 amino acids long. Trimming shortened V by 0 bases and J by 6 bases, and 12 bases separated the two germline ends. Here the CDR3 DNA reads TGCGCCAGCAGTGAGTCGTTAGTTGGAGGTCAGCCCCAGCATTTT. The encoded protein is CASSESLVGGQPQHF.

This clonotype was counted many times. The gene calls are TRBV6-2 or TRBV6-3 and TRBJ1-2, with D unresolved. CDR3 size: 11 residues. Trimming took off 4 bases at V and 6 bases at J, with 6 bases between the two ends. Germline lookup yields CDR1 MNHEY and CDR2 SVGEGT. The CDR3 coding sequence is TGTGCCAGCAGTTCGGTGAATGGCTACACCTTC. Protein: CASSSVNGYTF.

With respect to this clonotype: Since a much larger clone is just one base distant, this may be a read error. The V call is TRBV6-5, the J call TRBJ1-1, with D uncertain. The CDR3 has 14 residues. V dropped 4 bases and J dropped 4 bases, with 13 bases sitting between them. CDR1 is MNHEY and CDR2 is SVGAGI in the germline V gene. The CDR3, as DNA: TGTGCCAGCAGTTCCCACAAGGGCGGCACTGAAGCTTTCTTT. Residues: CASSSHKGGTEAFF.

The V gene is TRBV19, the J gene TRBJ1-1; no firm D call. The CDR3 consists of 13 residues. Germline CDR1 and CDR2: LNHDA and SQIVND (reference sequence). The V end was cut by 5 bases, the J end by 8 bases, with 15 bases between. Here the CDR3 reads CASSPFHASEAFF. Written as DNA, the CDR3 is TGTGCCAGTAGTCCCTTCCATGCTTCGGAAGCTTTCTTT.

This clonotype has ten or more counts. This sequence joins TRBV2 and TRBJ2-2; tentative D call: TRBD1 (5 bases). V gave up 1 base and J gave up 5 bases, with 11 bases separating them. The CDR3 covers 15 residues. The V gene's germline CDR1 is SNHLY and CDR2 FYNNEI. DNA for the CDR3: TGTGCCAGCAGTGAAGTAACAGGTCAGACCGGGGAGCTGTTTTTT. Amino acid sequence: CASSEVTGQTGELFF.

The chain combines TRBV7-9 with TRBJ2-7, with D perhaps TRBD1 or TRBD2 (7 bases each). The CDR3 extends over 18 amino acids. CDR1 is SEHNR and CDR2 is FQNEAQ in the germline V gene (reference sequence). Trimming pared 7 bases from V and 2 bases from J, leaving 27 bases between. DNA for the CDR3: TGTGCCAGCATCCAGACAGAGGGGGAGGGGGCGAGCCCCTACGAGCAGTACTTC. Protein product: CASIQTEGEGASPYEQYF.

The chain recombines TRBV6-2 or TRBV6-3 with TRBJ2-7; no clear D gene. With 3 bases removed from V and 2 bases from J, the gap between germline ends came to 11 bases. The CDR3 length is 14 residues. Per germline, CDR1 MNHEY and CDR2 SVGEGT. The CDR3 DNA sequence: TGTGCCAGCAGTTATGACGGCGATCCCTACGAGCAGTACTTC. This translates into CASSYDGDPYEQYF.

This clonotype was observed a few times. V gene TRBV20-1 combines with J gene TRBJ2-7; 10 bases map to TRBD2. V shed 0 bases, J shed 3 bases, and the junction held 11 bases outside the gene matches. CDR3 size: 17 residues. Germline V gene lookup returns CDR1 DFQATT and CDR2 SNEGSKA (reference sequence). The CDR3: CSARDPQISGRNYEQYF. CDR3 coding DNA: TGCAGTGCTAGAGATCCCCAGATTAGCGGGAGGAACTACGAGCAGTACTTC.

This clonotype was seen at least ten times. The CDR3 protein is CASSSPTGNYGYTF. The CDR3, as DNA: TGTGCCAGCAGCTCCCCCACAGGGAACTATGGCTACACCTTC. The chain is built from TRBV7-9 and TRBJ1-2; a possible D gene is TRBD1 (6 bases). Germline CDR1 SEHNR, CDR2 FQNEAQ (reference sequence). This CDR3 comprises 14 residues. Trimming took 4 bases from V and 2 from J, leaving 11 bases between them.

Ten or more counts support this clonotype. The chain is built from TRBV28 and TRBJ1-5; 7 positions match TRBD1. The germline V gene encodes CDR1 MDHEN and CDR2 SYDVKM. This CDR3 comprises 15 residues. With V trimmed by 7 bases and J by 7 bases, 13 bases remained unmatched. The chain's CDR3 is CASIPDREVRQPQHF. The CDR3 DNA reads TGTGCCAGCATTCCAGACAGGGAGGTCAGGCAGCCCCAGCATTTT.